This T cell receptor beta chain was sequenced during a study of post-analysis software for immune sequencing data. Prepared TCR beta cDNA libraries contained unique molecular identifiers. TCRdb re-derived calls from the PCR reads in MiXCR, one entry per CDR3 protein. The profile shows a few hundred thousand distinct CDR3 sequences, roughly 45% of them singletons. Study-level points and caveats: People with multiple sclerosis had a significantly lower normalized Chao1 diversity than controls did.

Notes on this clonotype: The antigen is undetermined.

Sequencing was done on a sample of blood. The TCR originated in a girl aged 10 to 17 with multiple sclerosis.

As DNA, the CDR3 is TGCAGCGTTGTCGATCCCAATCAGCCCCAGCATTTT. This translates into CSVVDPNQPQHF. The chain employs TRBV29-1 and TRBJ1-5; no clear D gene. The CDR3 runs 12 residues. V lost 4 bases, J lost 3 bases, and 7 bases lay in between. Germline V gene lookup returns CDR1 SQVTM and CDR2 ANQGSEA. Full variable domain (remainder filled in from reference TRBV29-1 and TRBJ1-5): SAVISQKPSRDICQRGTSLTIQCQVDSQVTMMFWYRQQPGQSLTLIATANQGSEATYESGFVIDKFPISRPNLTFSTLTVSNMSPEDSSIYLCSVVDPNQPQHFGDGTRLSIL.